This T cell receptor beta chain is from a study of blood T cell repertoires in COVID-19. In the original processing: Nucleated cell counts were estimated from reference gene primer amplification. Assay used: immunoSEQ multiplex PCR; TCRdb lists only in-frame clones, some missing. The DNA gave D and trimming, while V, J and clone size come from that table. The data show a few hundred thousand clones, 88% seen once. CDR1 is MNHEY and CDR2 is SMNVEV in the germline V gene (reference sequence). Trimming pared 3 bases from V and 6 bases from J, leaving 8 bases between. The CDR3 is 13 residues long. J is TRBJ2-2 and V is TRBV27; D is uncertain. The origin of this receptor is a woman younger than 45 with acute or convalescent COVID-19. The sequenced sample consisted of peripheral blood. In nucleotides, the CDR3 is TGTGCCAGCAGTTTGCATGGAGCCGGGGAGCTGTTTTTT. The encoded protein is CASSLHGAGELFF.